This TCR beta chain emerged from a study of regulatory T cells in long-lasting Graves disease. Sample time point: newly diagnosed GD, antithyroid drugs for less than 3 months. The TCR library was prepared using RNA isolated from PBMCs. Germline CDR1 MNHNS, CDR2 SASEGT. The ends were cut back, 9 bases at V and 6 bases at J, with 19 bases in the middle. This CDR3 comprises 14 residues. Construction of the TCR beta libraries employed iRepertoire HTBI primers in conjunction with Arm-PCR of CDR3 regions. TCRdb ran MiXCR on the multiplex PCR reads and lists one entry per CDR3 protein. Among 350,000 to 550,000 distinct CDR3 sequences listed, approximately 14% were seen once. The data were also submitted as part of a second study, on T cells in Graves' hyperthyroidism and ophthalmopathy. According to that study: Patients with uncontrolled infections, other autoimmune diseases, pregnancy or lactation were excluded. The model forecast ophthalmopathy, anticipating it by a median approximately 6.2 months before onset.

The clonotype was recovered from a woman in her forties or fifties with Graves disease. This sample comprised peripheral blood mononuclear cells (PBMCs), obtained at new diagnosis, from a patient treated with antithyroid drugs. V and J are TRBV6-1 and TRBJ2-3; D perhaps matches TRBD2 (5 bases). CDR3: CASTRLEVGDTQYF. The CDR3 DNA reads TGTGCCAGTACAAGGCTGGAGGTAGGGGATACGCAGTATTTT.